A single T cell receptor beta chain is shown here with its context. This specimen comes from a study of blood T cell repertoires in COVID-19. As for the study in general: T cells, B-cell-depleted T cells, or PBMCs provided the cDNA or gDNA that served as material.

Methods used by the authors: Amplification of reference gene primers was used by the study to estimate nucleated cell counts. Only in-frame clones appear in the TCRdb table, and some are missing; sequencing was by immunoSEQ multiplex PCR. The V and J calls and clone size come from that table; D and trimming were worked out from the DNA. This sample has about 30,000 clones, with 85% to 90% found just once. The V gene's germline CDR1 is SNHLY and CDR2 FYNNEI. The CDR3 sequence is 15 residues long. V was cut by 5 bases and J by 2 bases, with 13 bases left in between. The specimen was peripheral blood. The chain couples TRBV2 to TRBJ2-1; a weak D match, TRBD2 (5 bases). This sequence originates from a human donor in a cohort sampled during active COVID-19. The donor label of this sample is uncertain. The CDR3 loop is CASSFERTAYNEQFF. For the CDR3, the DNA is TGTGCCAGCAGTTTTGAACGGACTGCCTACAATGAGCAGTTCTTC.